The TCR beta chain under discussion was sequenced for a study of cytotoxic CD8 clonotypes in ibrutinib-treated CLL. Findings of the study overall: Public clonotypes (which were uncommon) either contracted or remained stable on treatment.

On this clone: Its antigen is not known.

Depth targeted 1 in 200,000 to 1 in 1 million T cells, averaging 10x coverage per clonotype. Profiling relied on immunoSEQ multiplex PCR, and the TCRdb table lists in-frame clones only, not all of them. The sample shows roughly 180,000 clones, about four fifths of them seen only once. V lost 4 bases to trimming and J lost 4 bases; unmatched junction nucleotides: 7. The CDR3 runs to 16 residues. The germline V gene encodes CDR1 SGHRS and CDR2 YFSETQ. This receptor was identified in a human donor with chronic lymphocytic leukemia. The rearrangement joins TRBV5-1 to TRBJ2-5; 13 bases are a match to TRBD2. The material was PBMCs, obtained after 24 months of ibrutinib treatment. This CDR3 reads CASSPGTSGIGETQYF. The CDR3 coding sequence is TGCGCCAGCAGCCCGGGGACTAGCGGGATAGGAGAGACCCAGTACTTC.